These 3 T cell receptor beta chains share one sample of origin, sequenced in a study of cytomegalovirus exposure and HLA in healthy donors. Vbeta (60) and Jbeta (13) primers were used in the PCR. Here immunoSEQ multiplex PCR was the method, and the copy in TCRdb shows in-frame clones only, minus some. Here the sample spans around 170,000 clones, approximately 78% being singletons. The sample taken for sequencing was PBMCs. The receptor source for this set is a young woman in good health and CMV-seronegative.

The genes are TRBV28 and TRBJ1-1, with a possible D match to TRBD1 (5 bases). The V gene lost 7 bases and the J gene lost 3 bases, with 12 bases spanning the gap. The germline gives CDR1 MDHEN, CDR2 SYDVKM. CDR3 length: 13 residues. CDR3 amino acids: CASTQGGDTEAFF. The DNA for the CDR3 is TGTGCCAGCACGCAGGGAGGCGACACTGAAGCTTTCTTT. Full variable domain (remainder filled in from reference TRBV28 and TRBJ1-1): DVKVTQSSRYLVKRTGEKVFLECVQDMDHENMFWYRQDPGLGLRLIYFSYDVKMKEKGDIPEGYSVSREKKERFSLILESASTNQTSMYLCASTQGGDTEAFFGQGTRLTVV.

This clone was counted a single time. The chain combines TRBV5-1 with TRBJ2-7, with D hard to call. Trimming removed 0 bases from V and 0 bases from J, with 13 bases in between. The CDR3 is 16 residues long. Per the germline V gene, CDR1 is SGHRS and CDR2 is YFSETQ. In DNA, the CDR3 is TGCGCCAGCAGCTTGGAGAGACACTTAACCTCCTACGAGCAGTACTTC. Residues: CASSLERHLTSYEQYF.

The rearrangement links TRBV5-1 to TRBJ1-5, with 8 bases matching TRBD1. V was clipped by 2 bases and J by 6 bases; unmatched bases: 7. This CDR3 comprises 15 residues. Germline loops: CDR1 SGHRS, CDR2 YFSETQ. The CDR3, as DNA: TGCGCCAGCAGCTTCGGACAGGGTGGAAGTCAGCCCCAGCATTTT. Its protein is CASSFGQGGSQPQHF.